This T cell receptor (beta chain) is from a study of blood T cell repertoires in COVID-19. Study as a whole: Samples came from the United States, Italy and Spain, spanning acute and convalescent COVID-19.

Per the study methods: From reference gene primer amplification, estimates of nucleated cell counts were derived. The method was immunoSEQ multiplex PCR; TCRdb's version includes in-frame clones alone and lacks a portion of them. V, J and clone size are taken as reported in that table, and D and trimming were inferred from the DNA itself. This table has some 29,000 clones, approximately 80% appearing once. This CDR3 has 14 residues. Germline CDR1 MNHEY, CDR2 SVGAGI. The V and J ends lost 8 bases and 8 bases, in that order; junction bases with no gene match: 7. The clonotype comes from a woman in her sixties or seventies with acute or convalescent COVID-19. The specimen sequenced was peripheral blood. The genes are TRBV6-5 and TRBJ1-6; 9 nucleotides match TRBD1. Written as DNA, the CDR3 is TGTGCCAGCGGCCGGGACAGGGACCATTCACCCCTCCACTTT. Translated: CASGRDRDHSPLHF.